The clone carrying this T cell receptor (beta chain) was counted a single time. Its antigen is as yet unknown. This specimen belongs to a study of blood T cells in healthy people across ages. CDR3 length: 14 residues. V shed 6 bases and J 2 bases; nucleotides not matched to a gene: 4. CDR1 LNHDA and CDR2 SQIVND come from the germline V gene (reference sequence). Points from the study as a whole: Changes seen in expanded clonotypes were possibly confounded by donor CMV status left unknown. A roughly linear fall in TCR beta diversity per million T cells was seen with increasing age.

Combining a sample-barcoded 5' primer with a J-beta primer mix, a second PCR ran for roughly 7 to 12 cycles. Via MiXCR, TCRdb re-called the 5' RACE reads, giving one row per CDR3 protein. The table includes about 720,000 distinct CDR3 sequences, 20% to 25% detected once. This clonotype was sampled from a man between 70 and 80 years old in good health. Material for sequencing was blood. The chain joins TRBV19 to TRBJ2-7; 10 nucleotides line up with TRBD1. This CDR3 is CASRAGTGAYEQYF. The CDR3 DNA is TGTGCCAGTAGGGCCGGGACAGGGGCCTACGAGCAGTACTTC.